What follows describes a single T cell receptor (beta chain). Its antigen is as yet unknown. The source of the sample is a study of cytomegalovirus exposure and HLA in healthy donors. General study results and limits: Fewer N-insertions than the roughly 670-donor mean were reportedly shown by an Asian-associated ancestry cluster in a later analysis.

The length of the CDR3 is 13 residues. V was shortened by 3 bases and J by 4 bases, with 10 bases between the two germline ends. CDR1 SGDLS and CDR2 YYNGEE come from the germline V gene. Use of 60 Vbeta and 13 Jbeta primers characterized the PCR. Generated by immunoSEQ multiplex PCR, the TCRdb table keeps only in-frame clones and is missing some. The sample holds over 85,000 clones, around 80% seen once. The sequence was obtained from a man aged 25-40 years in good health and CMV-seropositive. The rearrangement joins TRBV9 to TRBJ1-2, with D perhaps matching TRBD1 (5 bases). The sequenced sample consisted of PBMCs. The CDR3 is CASSGRVAYGYTF. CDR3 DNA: TGTGCCAGCAGCGGCAGGGTCGCCTATGGCTACACCTTC. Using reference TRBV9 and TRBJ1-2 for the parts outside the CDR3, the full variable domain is DSGVTQTPKHLITATGQRVTLRCSPRSGDLSVYWYQQSLDQGLQFLIQYYNGEERAKGNILERFSAQQFPDLHSELNLSSLELGDSALYFCASSGRVAYGYTFGSGTRLTVV.